The 20 T cell receptor beta chains below all came from one sample that was sequenced in a study of Ad26.COV2.S vaccination and SARS-CoV-2 variants (dated by TCRdb to the early 2020s). The library came from the immunoSEQ multiplex PCR assay. TCRdb took this table from immuneACCESS and kept in-frame rearrangements with V and J called. Such tables lack part of the clones; where checked against another copy, unresolved V genes explain under half of the gap, and the rest is unexplained. A total of roughly 350,000 clones appear in this sample, about 88% of them only once. About 10% of the sample is taken by the ten largest. This specimen's treatment or condition label, interpreted: roughly 20 received Ad26.COV2.S at low or high dose, single or two shots; 5 received placebo; per-sample allocation not given. For vaccine and placebo recipients, the sequenced repertoires came from samples collected on day 63 after the first injection.

Specimen: peripheral blood, collected in a trial of Ad26.COV2.S vaccine versus placebo. The receptors here all came from a person between 18 and 65 years old who received the Ad26.COV2.S COVID-19 vaccine or a placebo.

The chain uses TRBV7-2 and TRBJ1-5; tentatively, D is TRBD1 (5 bases). This CDR3 comprises 17 residues. Germline CDR1 and CDR2: SGHTA and FQGNSA. Trimming pared 7 bases from V and 2 bases from J, leaving 21 bases between. CDR3 region: CASTPMAGTGGNQPQHF. The CDR3, as DNA: TGTGCCAGCACCCCGATGGCAGGCACAGGAGGCAATCAGCCCCAGCATTTT.

V and J are TRBV4-3 and TRBJ1-4; TRBD1 agrees at 11 bases. Trimming cost V 0 bases and J 8 bases; bases outside gene matches: 2. The CDR3 contains 15 residues. CDR1 is LGHNA and CDR2 is YSLEER in the germline V gene. The CDR3 DNA reads TGCGCCAGCAGCCAAGAAGGGACAGGGGGAGAAAAACTGTTTTTT. Residues: CASSQEGTGGEKLFF.

This sequence joins TRBV19 and TRBJ2-7; the match to TRBD2 covers 12 bases. The CDR3 is 15 residues long. Trimming removed 4 bases from V and 4 bases from J; junction bases left unmatched: 5. Germline CDR1 and CDR2: LNHDA and SQIVND (reference sequence). CDR3 in amino acids: CASSSLLAGGYEQYF. The DNA for the CDR3 is TGTGCCAGTAGTAGTTTACTAGCGGGAGGATACGAGCAGTACTTC.

The chain combines TRBV2 with TRBJ1-4, with a possible D match to TRBD1 (6 bases). CDR1 is SNHLY, CDR2 FYNNEI, per germline. The CDR3 totals 13 residues. V was pared by 7 bases and J by 4 bases, with 10 bases between. The CDR3 coding sequence is TGTGCCAGCAAGGGGGAGTATAATGAAAAACTGTTTTTT. It translates to CASKGEYNEKLFF.

This chain uses TRBV19 with TRBJ1-5; no reliable D call. The germline CDR1 and CDR2 sequences are LNHDA and SQIVND (reference sequence). V lost 3 bases to trimming and J lost 10 bases, with 10 bases between them. CDR3 size: 12 residues. The CDR3 reads CASSIREGPQHF. The CDR3 DNA reads as TGTGCCAGTAGTATTAGGGAAGGACCCCAGCATTTT.

This clone was recorded only once. The chain combines TRBV7-9 with TRBJ2-1; maybe TRBD2 (5 bases). V was shortened by 4 bases and J by 0 bases, with 19 bases between the two germline ends. Germline lookup yields CDR1 SEHNR and CDR2 FQNEAQ (reference sequence). This CDR3 is 18 amino acids long. CDR3 protein: CASSSGSGWYSSYNEQFF. DNA of the CDR3: TGTGCCAGCAGCTCAGGTTCGGGGTGGTACAGCTCCTACAATGAGCAGTTCTTC.

The chain joins TRBV28 to TRBJ2-3; TRBD2 aligns across 8 bases. The CDR3 has 15 residues. Losses at the gene ends were 6 bases for V and 4 bases for J; bases not matched to a gene: 9. Germline loops: CDR1 MDHEN, CDR2 SYDVKM. CDR3 in DNA: TGTGCCAGCAGCCCCCCCGGGGGGGCCTCAGATACGCAGTATTTT. This translates into CASSPPGGASDTQYF.

As regards this clone: This sample includes further DNA sequences coding for the same CDR3. The rearrangement joins TRBV7-2 to TRBJ1-5, with D unresolved. The ends were cut back, 5 bases at V and 1 base at J, with 9 bases in the middle. The germline CDR1 and CDR2 sequences are SGHTA and FQGNSA. The CDR3 consists of 14 residues. The CDR3 coding sequence is TGTGCCAGCAGCCCCGGTGGAAGCAATCAGCCCCAGCATTTT. Translated: CASSPGGSNQPQHF.

The gene calls are TRBV7-2 and TRBJ2-1, with D perhaps TRBD2 (6 bases). CDR1 is SGHTA, CDR2 FQGNSA, per germline. This CDR3 is 15 amino acids long. V shed 6 bases and J shed 8 bases, with 20 bases lying between them. The CDR3 reads CASSRLLAGWDEQFF. CDR3 sequence (DNA): TGTGCCAGCAGTCGCCTACTCGCGGGGTGGGATGAGCAGTTCTTC.

The chain has TRBV30 and TRBJ1-5, with unresolved D. Per germline, CDR1 GTSNPN and CDR2 SVGIG (reference sequence). The CDR3 extends over 16 amino acids. V was trimmed by 0 bases and J by 0 bases, leaving 12 bases between them. CDR3 residues: CAWSVLGGYSNQPQHF. For the CDR3, the DNA is TGTGCCTGGAGTGTACTGGGAGGCTATAGCAATCAGCCCCAGCATTTT.

The rearrangement links TRBV2 to TRBJ2-7; 9 bases line up with TRBD1. V shed 7 bases, J shed 4 bases, and the junction held 11 bases outside the gene matches. The CDR3 contains 15 residues. From germline, CDR1 is SNHLY and CDR2 FYNNEI. CDR3 residues: CASIPGQGRGYEQYF. CDR3 DNA sequence: TGTGCCAGCATCCCAGGACAGGGGAGGGGATACGAGCAGTACTTC. Combining the CDR3 with reference TRBV2 and TRBJ2-7 gives the whole variable domain EPEVTQTPSHQVTQMGQEVILRCVPISNHLYFYWYRQILGQKVEFLVSFYNNEISEKSEIFDDQFSVERPDGSNFTLKIRSTKLEDSAMYFCASIPGQGRGYEQYFGPGTRLTVT.

The chain uses TRBV12-5 and TRBJ1-2; no definite D call. Germline assignment: CDR1 LGHNT and CDR2 FRNRAP. V shed 1 base and J shed 8 bases, with 11 bases lying between them. This CDR3 region has 13 residues. The CDR3 protein is CASGLAAGQGYTF. Written as DNA, the CDR3 is TGTGCTAGTGGTTTGGCTGCCGGTCAGGGCTACACCTTC.

The V gene is TRBV6-2 or TRBV6-3, the J gene TRBJ2-5, with 7 bases lining up with TRBD1. The CDR3 is 13 residues long. Trimming cost V 7 bases and J 4 bases; bases outside gene matches: 6. CDR1 is MNHEY, CDR2 SVGEGT, per germline. CDR3: CASTPDRPETQYF. CDR3 bases: TGTGCCAGCACCCCGGACAGGCCAGAGACCCAGTACTTC.

The V and J genes are TRBV27 and TRBJ1-1, with D unclear. Germline values: CDR1 MNHEY, CDR2 SMNVEV (reference sequence). V gave up 4 bases and J gave up 0 bases, with 15 bases separating them. This CDR3 comprises 16 residues. The DNA of the CDR3 is TGTGCCAGCAGTTCGACTCGATCGTTTCTGAACACTGAAGCTTTCTTT. Translation gives CASSSTRSFLNTEAFF.

This chain uses TRBV21-1 with TRBJ1-6. TRBV21-1 is assigned pseudogene status. The CDR3 totals 13 residues. CDR3 sequence: CASRRRSNSPLHF. The CDR3, as DNA: TGTGCCAGCAGACGACGGAGTAATTCACCCCTCCACTTT.

The V gene is TRBV7-9, the J gene TRBJ2-3; D possibly corresponds to TRBD2 (6 bases). The CDR3 totals 15 residues. V was clipped by 5 bases and J by 2 bases, with 14 bases between them. CDR1 is SEHNR, CDR2 FQNEAQ, per germline (reference sequence). DNA for the CDR3: TGTGCCAGCAGCCCGGGCGGGGCCTACACAGATACGCAGTATTTT. It is translated as CASSPGGAYTDTQYF.

The chain combines TRBV12-3 or TRBV12-4 with TRBJ1-1; D call uncertain. V dropped 5 bases and J dropped 1 base, with 8 bases sitting between them. CDR3 size: 13 residues. The CDR3 reads CASSPDGNTEAFF. In nucleotides, the CDR3 is TGTGCCAGCAGTCCGGACGGGAACACTGAAGCTTTCTTT.

The gene calls are TRBV28 and TRBJ2-7, with TRBD1 matching 7 bases. The CDR3 is made up of 14 amino acids. Trimming removed 5 bases from V and 4 bases from J; junction bases left unmatched: 8. Per germline, CDR1 MDHEN and CDR2 SYDVKM. DNA of the CDR3: TGTGCCAGCAGTGCCGGGACAGCGAGGTACGAGCAGTACTTC. Its protein is CASSAGTARYEQYF.

Details on this clone: This sample includes further DNA sequences coding for the same CDR3. The rearrangement uses TRBV28 and TRBJ2-1; D is uncertain. The length of the CDR3 is 14 residues. The germline V and J ends were trimmed by 2 bases and 3 bases, with 8 bases remaining between them. Germline-derived CDR1 and CDR2 are MDHEN and SYDVKM. CDR3 coding DNA: TGTGCCAGCAGTTTAACCGGTAACTACAATGAGCAGTTCTTC. This codes for CASSLTGNYNEQFF.

This clone was observed a single time. The chain couples TRBV11-1 to TRBJ2-3, with D tentatively TRBD2 (5 bases). V lost 4 bases and J 4 bases, leaving 15 bases between the germline ends. CDR3 length: 15 residues. The germline gives CDR1 SGHAT, CDR2 FQDESV (reference sequence). The CDR3 DNA sequence: TGTGCCAGCAGCTACGAGGGATACCGCGCAGATACGCAGTATTTT. Translating it yields CASSYEGYRADTQYF.